This T cell receptor (beta chain) was captured in a study of blood T cell repertoires in COVID-19. Across the study: From the United States, Italy and Spain came samples of acute and convalescent COVID-19. From T cells, B-cell-depleted T cells, or PBMCs came the material, which was cDNA or gDNA.

During active infection, Seattle patients enrolled and were then monitored through disease. The germline V gene has CDR1 SGHDN and CDR2 FVKESK. This CDR3 spans 13 amino acids. V lost 4 bases and J lost 6; bases outside the gene matches: 5. Original handling: Estimation of nucleated cell counts was performed using reference gene primer amplification. TCRdb's copy holds only in-frame clones and misses some; the assay was immunoSEQ multiplex PCR. That table gives V, J and clone size, and the DNA gave D and trimming. This sample has over 200,000 clones; nearly 85% occur once, and the top ten carry around 1.3%.

Sequencing input: peripheral blood. The origin of this receptor is a woman in her thirties with COVID-19, enrolled during active disease. This chain joins TRBV14 and TRBJ2-7; TRBD1 agrees at 8 bases. This chain's CDR3 is CASSLYRGSEQYF. CDR3 DNA: TGTGCCAGCAGCCTTTACAGGGGGTCCGAGCAGTACTTC.